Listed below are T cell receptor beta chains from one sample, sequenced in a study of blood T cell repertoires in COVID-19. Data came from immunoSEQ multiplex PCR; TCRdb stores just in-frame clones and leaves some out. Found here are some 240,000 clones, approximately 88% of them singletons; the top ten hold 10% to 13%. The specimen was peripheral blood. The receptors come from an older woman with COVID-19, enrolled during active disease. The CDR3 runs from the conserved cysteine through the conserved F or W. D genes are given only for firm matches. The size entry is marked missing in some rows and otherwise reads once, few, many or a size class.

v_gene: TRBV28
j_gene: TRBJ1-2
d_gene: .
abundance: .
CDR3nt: TGTGCCAGCAGGACAGGTTGGAACTATGGCTACACCTTC
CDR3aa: CASRTGWNYGYTF

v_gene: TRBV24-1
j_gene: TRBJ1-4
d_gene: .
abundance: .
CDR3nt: TGTGCCACCTCAACAGGGCCCGCAAATGAAAAACTGTTTTTT
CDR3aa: CATSTGPANEKLFF

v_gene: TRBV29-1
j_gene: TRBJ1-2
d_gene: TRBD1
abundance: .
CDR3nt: TGCAGCGTTGATACTATGGGACAGGGGGCGGGAGGCTACACCTTC
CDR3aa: CSVDTMGQGAGGYTF

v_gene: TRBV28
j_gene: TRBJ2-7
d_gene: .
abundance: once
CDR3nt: TGTGCCAGCAACGACCCGGGTCCGAGGGACGAGCAGTACTTC
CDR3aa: CASNDPGPRDEQYF

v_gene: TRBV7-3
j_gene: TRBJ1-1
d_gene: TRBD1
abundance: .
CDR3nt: TGTGCCAGCAGCCTCCTCCCGGGACAGGGGGCGGACACTGAAGCTTTCTTT
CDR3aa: CASSLLPGQGADTEAFF

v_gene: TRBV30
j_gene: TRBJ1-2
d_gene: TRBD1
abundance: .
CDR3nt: TGTGCCTGGAGTGCCCAGCGGACAGGGGGCTATGGCTACACCTTC
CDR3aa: CAWSAQRTGGYGYTF

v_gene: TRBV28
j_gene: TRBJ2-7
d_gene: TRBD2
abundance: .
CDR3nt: TGTGCCAGCAGTCAACCGGGATGGGAGGGCTACGAGCAGTACTTC
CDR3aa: CASSQPGWEGYEQYF

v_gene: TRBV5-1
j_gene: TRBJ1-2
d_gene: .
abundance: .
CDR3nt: TGCGCCAGCAGCACGGGAGGAGCTAACTATGGCTACACCTTC
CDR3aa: CASSTGGANYGYTF

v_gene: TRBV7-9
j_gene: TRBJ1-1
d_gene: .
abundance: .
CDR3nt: TGTGCCAGCAGCTTACCTCAGGGAAAAAGCACTGAAGCTTTCTTT
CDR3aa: CASSLPQGKSTEAFF

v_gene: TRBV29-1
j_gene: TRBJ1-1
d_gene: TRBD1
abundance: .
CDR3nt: TGCAGCGTTGCGGCCCCAGGGGGCGCGAGCACTGAAGCTTTCTTT
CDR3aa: CSVAAPGGASTEAFF

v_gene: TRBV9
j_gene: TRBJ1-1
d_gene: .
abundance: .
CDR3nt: TGTGCCAGCAGCGTAAGACAGGCCACTGAAGCTTTCTTT
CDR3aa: CASSVRQATEAFF

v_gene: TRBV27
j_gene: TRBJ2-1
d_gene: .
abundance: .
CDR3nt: TGTGCCAGCAGTCGGTACCGACTAGATGCCTACAATGAGCAGTTCTTC
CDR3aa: CASSRYRLDAYNEQFF

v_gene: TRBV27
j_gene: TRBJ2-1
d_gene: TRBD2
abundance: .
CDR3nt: TGTGCCAGCAGTTTCCGAGCCCTTAGCGGGCACTCCTACAATGAGCAGTTCTTC
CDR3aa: CASSFRALSGHSYNEQFF

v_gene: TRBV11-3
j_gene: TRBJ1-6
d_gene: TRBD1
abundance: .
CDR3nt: TGTGCCAGCAGCACCAGACAGGGGGGCTTATATAATTCACCCCTCCACTTT
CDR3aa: CASSTRQGGLYNSPLHF

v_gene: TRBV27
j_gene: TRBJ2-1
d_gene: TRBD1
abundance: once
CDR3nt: TGTGCCAGCAGTACGGACAGGGGGCTGACGAACAATGAGCAGTTCTTC
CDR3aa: CASSTDRGLTNNEQFF

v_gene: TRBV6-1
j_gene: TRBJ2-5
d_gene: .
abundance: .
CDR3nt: TGTGCCAGCAGTGAAGCGATCGTAGGAGCAGGGGAAGAGACCCAGTACTTC
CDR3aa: CASSEAIVGAGEETQYF

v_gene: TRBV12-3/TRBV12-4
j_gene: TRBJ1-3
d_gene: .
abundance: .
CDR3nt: TGTGCCAGCGGGGGGTTCTCTGGAAACACCATATATTTT
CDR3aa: CASGGFSGNTIYF

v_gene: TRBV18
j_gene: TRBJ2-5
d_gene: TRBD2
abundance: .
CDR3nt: TGTGCCAGCTCATCCACTAGCGGGAGTTTAGGAGAGACCCAGTACTTC
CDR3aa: CASSSTSGSLGETQYF

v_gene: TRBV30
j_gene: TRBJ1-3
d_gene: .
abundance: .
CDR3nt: TGTGCCTGGAGTATAATTGGAAACACCATATATTTT
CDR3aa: CAWSIIGNTIYF

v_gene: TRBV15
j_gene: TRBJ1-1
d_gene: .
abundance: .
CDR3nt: TGTGCCACCAGAAGCTTCCAGGGTCGCACTGAAGCTTTCTTT
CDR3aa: CATRSFQGRTEAFF

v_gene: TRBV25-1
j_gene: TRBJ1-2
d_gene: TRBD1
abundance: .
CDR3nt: TGTGCCAGCAGTGAATACGGGGACAGGGGCGGCTACACCTTC
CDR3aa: CASSEYGDRGGYTF

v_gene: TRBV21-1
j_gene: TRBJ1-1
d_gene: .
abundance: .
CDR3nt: TGTGCCAGCATCCACAGGGGCACTGAAGCTTTCTTT
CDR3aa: CASIHRGTEAFF

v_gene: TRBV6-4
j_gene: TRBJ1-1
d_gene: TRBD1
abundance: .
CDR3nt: TGTGCCAGCTGGCCTAGGGGACAGGGGCCTTTAAAACTTGAGGCTTTCTTT
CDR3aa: CASWPRGQGPLKLEAFF

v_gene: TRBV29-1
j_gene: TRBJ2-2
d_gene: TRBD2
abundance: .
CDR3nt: TGCAGCGTTGCGCAGCGGGAGAACACCGGGGAGCTGTTTTTT
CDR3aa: CSVAQRENTGELFF

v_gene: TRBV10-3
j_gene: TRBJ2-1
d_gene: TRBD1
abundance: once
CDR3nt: TGTGCCATCAGTGATCCGGGACAGGGGGTTCATGAGCAGTTCTTC
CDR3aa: CAISDPGQGVHEQFF

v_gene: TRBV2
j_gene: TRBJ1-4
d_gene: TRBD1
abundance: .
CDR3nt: TGTGCCAGCAGTGATGGGACAGAAAATGAAAAACTGTTTTTT
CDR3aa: CASSDGTENEKLFF

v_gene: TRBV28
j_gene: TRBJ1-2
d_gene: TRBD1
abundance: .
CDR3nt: TGTGCCAGCAGATTGACAGGGGACTATGGCTACACCTTC
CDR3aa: CASRLTGDYGYTF

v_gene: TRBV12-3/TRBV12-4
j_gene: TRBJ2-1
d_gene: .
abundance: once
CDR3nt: TGTGCCAGCAGTCCGGCTGGCGGGACCCAGTTCTTC
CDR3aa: CASSPAGGTQFF

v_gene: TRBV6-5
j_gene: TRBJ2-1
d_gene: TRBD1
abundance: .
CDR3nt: TGTGCCAGCAGTTACCCCGGAGACAGGGGTTCCAATGAGCAGTTCTTC
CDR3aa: CASSYPGDRGSNEQFF

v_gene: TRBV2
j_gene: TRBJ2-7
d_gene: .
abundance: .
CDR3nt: TGTGCCAGCAGTGCGACAGAACCGTCCTACGAGCAGTACTTC
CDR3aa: CASSATEPSYEQYF

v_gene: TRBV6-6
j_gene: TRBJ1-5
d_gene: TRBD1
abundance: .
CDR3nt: TGTGCCAGGCACAGGGGTCCAACAAATCAGCCCCAGCATTTT
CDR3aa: CARHRGPTNQPQHF

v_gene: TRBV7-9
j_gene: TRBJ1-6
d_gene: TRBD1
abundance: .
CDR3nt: TGTGCCAGCAGTTTGGAGACAGGGGGTTCACCCCTCCACTTT
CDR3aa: CASSLETGGSPLHF

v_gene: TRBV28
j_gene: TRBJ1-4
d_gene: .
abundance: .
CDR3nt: TGTGCCAGCAGTTTATCAGTGGCTAATGAAAAACTGTTTTTT
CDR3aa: CASSLSVANEKLFF

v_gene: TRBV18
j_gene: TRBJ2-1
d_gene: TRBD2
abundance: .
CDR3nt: TGTGCCAGCTCACCGGGTTTAACTAGCGGGAATTGGCAGTTCTTC
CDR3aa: CASSPGLTSGNWQFF

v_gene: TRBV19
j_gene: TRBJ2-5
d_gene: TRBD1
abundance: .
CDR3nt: TGTGCCAGTAGTGACCTACAGGGGGCACTAGGGGAGACCCAGTACTTC
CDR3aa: CASSDLQGALGETQYF